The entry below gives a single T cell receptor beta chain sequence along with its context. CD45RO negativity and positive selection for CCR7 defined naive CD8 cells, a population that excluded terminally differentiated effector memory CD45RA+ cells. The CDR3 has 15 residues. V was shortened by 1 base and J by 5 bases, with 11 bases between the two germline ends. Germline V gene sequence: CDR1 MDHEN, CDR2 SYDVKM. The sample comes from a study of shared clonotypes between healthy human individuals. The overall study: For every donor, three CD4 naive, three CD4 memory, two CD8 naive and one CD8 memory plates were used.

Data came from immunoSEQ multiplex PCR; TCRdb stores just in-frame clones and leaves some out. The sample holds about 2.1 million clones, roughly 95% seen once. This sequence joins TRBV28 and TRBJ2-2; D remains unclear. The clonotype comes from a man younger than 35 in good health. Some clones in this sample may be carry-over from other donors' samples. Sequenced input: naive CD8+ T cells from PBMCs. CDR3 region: CASSLSKDPTGELFF. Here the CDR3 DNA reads TGTGCCAGCAGTTTATCGAAGGACCCAACCGGGGAGCTGTTTTTT.